The 32 T cell receptor beta chains listed next were all sequenced from one sample in a study of blood T cell repertoires in COVID-19. The data were produced by immunoSEQ multiplex PCR, yet TCRdb's version contains in-frame clones alone and is incomplete. The sample records more than 95,000 clones, roughly 85% being singletons. Sequencing input: peripheral blood. The receptors stem from a man at least 80 years old with active or convalescent COVID-19.

This clone was recorded many times. V gene TRBV6-1 combines with J gene TRBJ1-4; the D is unclear. V lost 1 base to trimming and J lost 8 bases, with 14 bases between them. The CDR3 is made up of 15 amino acids. Germline CDR1 is MNHNS and CDR2 is SASEGT. The CDR3 DNA is TGTGCCAGCAGTGAAGGGGGAGGCGTCAGGGAAAAACTGTTTTTT. This codes for CASSEGGGVREKLFF.

The J gene is TRBJ1-2, the V gene TRBV29-1; D not certain. The length of the CDR3 is 13 residues. Germline assignment: CDR1 SQVTM and CDR2 ANQGSEA. V was pared by 4 bases and J by 6 bases, with 15 bases between. The CDR3 DNA is TGCAGCGTTGCCACTCCCGGAACTAATGGCTACACCTTC. This codes for CSVATPGTNGYTF.

The chain is built from TRBV5-1 and TRBJ2-7; 10 bases map to TRBD2. J was trimmed by 0 bases and V by 5 bases; bases with no gene match: 5. Germline values: CDR1 SGHRS, CDR2 YFSETQ. There are 15 residues in the CDR3. The CDR3: CASSSSGGSSYEQYF. In DNA form, the CDR3 reads TGCGCCAGCAGTTCTAGCGGGGGCAGCTCCTACGAGCAGTACTTC.

The chain links TRBV14 to TRBJ2-3; 10 bases match TRBD2. The J segment lost 3 bases and the V segment lost 3 bases, leaving 6 bases of the junction unmatched. Germline lookup yields CDR1 SGHDN and CDR2 FVKESK. The CDR3 has 16 amino acids. The CDR3 DNA reads TGTGCCAGCAGCCAGCCGAGCGGGAGGGGGACAGATACGCAGTATTTT. It codes for CASSQPSGRGTDTQYF.

The J gene is TRBJ2-7, the V gene TRBV7-2, with TRBD2 matching over 12 bases. With 1 base clipped from V and 4 bases from J, the junction kept 2 bases outside the gene matches. The CDR3 consists of 15 residues. Germline CDR1 SGHTA, CDR2 FQGNSA. Here the CDR3 reads CASSLGLAGAYEQYF. CDR3 bases: TGTGCCAGCAGCTTAGGACTAGCGGGAGCATACGAGCAGTACTTC.

J is TRBJ2-2 and V is TRBV10-3; 10 bases map to TRBD2. The trim removed 0 bases at V and 4 bases at J, leaving 8 bases unmatched. CDR3 size: 18 residues. CDR1 and CDR2 from the germline V gene are ENHRY and SYGVKD. The CDR3 sequence: CAISESLIAGGGTGELFF. The CDR3 DNA reads as TGTGCCATCAGTGAGTCGTTAATAGCGGGGGGAGGCACCGGGGAGCTGTTTTTT.

This clone occurred a few times. V usage is TRBV30 and J usage is TRBJ1-6, with TRBD1 matching over 7 bases. The trim removed 3 bases at V and 8 bases at J, leaving 13 bases unmatched. Germline V gene lookup returns CDR1 GTSNPN and CDR2 SVGIG (reference sequence). The CDR3 has 16 amino acids. DNA of the CDR3: TGTGCCTGGAGCTCCTCCAGGGGGATAGGTTATTCACCCCTCCACTTT. It translates to CAWSSSRGIGYSPLHF.

This rearrangement joins TRBV7-9 to TRBJ1-2, with D possibly being TRBD1 (5 bases). The CDR3 is made up of 14 amino acids. V lost 1 base and J 3 bases, leaving 9 bases between the germline ends. CDR1 is SEHNR, CDR2 FQNEAQ, per germline (reference sequence). The CDR3 loop is CASSLGGGDYGYTF. CDR3 bases: TGTGCCAGCAGCTTAGGGGGCGGCGACTATGGCTACACCTTC.

The CDR3 DNA sequence: TGCGCCAGCAGCCTTCGGGGGCAAGAGACCCAGTACTTC. Amino acids: CASSLRGQETQYF. V gene TRBV4-3 combines with J gene TRBJ2-5, with D perhaps TRBD2 (6 bases). Trimming took 4 bases from V and 2 from J, leaving 8 bases between them. The CDR3 contains 13 residues. Germline loops: CDR1 LGHNA, CDR2 YSLEER.

As DNA, the CDR3 is TGTGCCAGAAGCTTGGGTCAGTCCAATGAGCAGTTCTTC. Translating gives CARSLGQSNEQFF. The chain recombines TRBV5-3 with TRBJ2-1; D is unresolved. TRBV5-3 is reported as an ORF; its role is uncertain. The CDR3 contains 13 residues. V lost 0 bases, J lost 6 bases, and 7 bases lay in between.

The V and J genes are TRBV3-1 (or the pseudogene TRBV3-2) and TRBJ1-5, with D hard to call. The CDR3 is made up of 12 amino acids. Germline CDR1 and CDR2: LGHDT and YNNKEL (reference sequence). The V gene lost 4 bases and the J gene lost 4 bases, with 5 bases spanning the gap. The DNA of the CDR3 is TGTGCCAGCAGCCGTTCTAATCAGCCCCAGCATTTT. Encoded protein: CASSRSNQPQHF.

The chain uses TRBV9 and TRBJ2-1; D not resolved. The germline gives CDR1 SGDLS, CDR2 YYNGEE. Trimming took 2 bases from V and 9 from J, leaving 12 bases between them. The CDR3 has 13 residues. The CDR3 DNA reads as TGTGCCAGCAGCGTTTTGCAGGCCGGTGAGCAGTTCTTC. Protein: CASSVLQAGEQFF.

The gene calls are TRBV28 and TRBJ2-3, with TRBD1 matching over 7 bases. Germline lookup yields CDR1 MDHEN and CDR2 SYDVKM. The trim removed 6 bases at V and 3 bases at J, leaving 9 bases unmatched. The CDR3 totals 15 residues. The CDR3, as DNA: TGTGCCAGCAGCTCGCGACAGGGAAGGACAGATACGCAGTATTTT. Its translation is CASSSRQGRTDTQYF.

This clone showed up just a few times. The chain links TRBV10-1 to TRBJ2-7, with a weak D call TRBD1 (5 bases). V was cut by 6 bases and J by 2 bases, with 17 bases left in between. The CDR3 is 15 amino acids. Germline CDR1 and CDR2: WNHNN and SYGVQD (reference sequence). The CDR3 region is CASSQPRQMTYEQYF. The CDR3 region has the DNA TGCGCCAGCAGCCAACCCCGACAGATGACCTACGAGCAGTACTTC.

This clone was found a few times. The chain combines TRBV2 with TRBJ2-3; tentative D call: TRBD1 (6 bases). The CDR3 is made up of 15 amino acids. Germline-derived CDR1 and CDR2 are SNHLY and FYNNEI. Trimming left V 2 bases short and J 4 bases short, with 13 bases between. CDR3 amino acids: CASSESQGFPDTQYF. CDR3 bases: TGTGCCAGCAGTGAAAGCCAGGGGTTTCCAGATACGCAGTATTTT.

V gene TRBV6-1 combines with J gene TRBJ1-6, with D perhaps TRBD1 (5 bases). With 3 bases removed from V and 10 bases from J, the gap between germline ends came to 13 bases. The germline V gene encodes CDR1 MNHNS and CDR2 SASEGT. The CDR3 length is 14 residues. The CDR3 region has the DNA TGTGCCAGCAGTGAGGCCAGGGAAGGGTCACCCCTCCACTTT. Its protein is CASSEAREGSPLHF.

The chain uses TRBV30 and TRBJ1-4; D gene unclear. From germline, CDR1 is GTSNPN and CDR2 SVGIG (reference sequence). CDR3 length: 15 amino acids. V lost 0 bases, J lost 0 bases, and 8 bases lay in between. This CDR3 reads CAWSVTDPTNEKLFF. The CDR3 DNA is TGTGCCTGGAGTGTAACAGATCCAACTAATGAAAAACTGTTTTTT. The variable domain in full, with the rest retrieved from reference TRBV30 and TRBJ1-4, is SQTIHQWPATLVQPVGSPLSLECTVEGTSNPNLYWYRQAAGRGLQLLFYSVGIGQISSEVPQNLSASRPQDRQFILSSKKLLLSDSGFYLCAWSVTDPTNEKLFFGSGTQLSVL.

The chain carries TRBV16 and TRBJ2-1; D call uncertain. CDR1 and CDR2 from the germline V gene are KGHSY and FQNENV. The CDR3 covers 14 residues. The V end was cut by 2 bases, the J end by 0 bases, with 5 bases between. CDR3 DNA: TGTGCCAGCAGCCAACCCTCCTCCTACAATGAGCAGTTCTTC. It specifies CASSQPSSYNEQFF.

The chain carries TRBV30 and TRBJ2-1; D call uncertain. CDR1 is GTSNPN and CDR2 is SVGIG in the germline V gene (reference sequence). The V gene lost 8 bases and the J gene lost 9 bases, with 17 bases spanning the gap. This CDR3 is 12 amino acids long. CDR3 protein: CARSALPGEQFF. The CDR3, as DNA: TGTGCCAGATCGGCACTACCCGGTGAGCAGTTCTTC.

The J gene is TRBJ2-7, the V gene TRBV28; possibly TRBD2 for D (6 bases). V lost 6 bases to trimming and J lost 0 bases, with 15 bases between them. Germline CDR1 reads MDHEN; CDR2 reads SYDVKM. CDR3 length: 15 residues. CDR3 bases: TGTGCCAGCAGCCCCACCGGGGGTCTCTCCTACGAGCAGTACTTC. Protein product: CASSPTGGLSYEQYF.

The CDR3 DNA is TGCAGCGTCTATGGACAGGGATGGACTGAAGCTTTCTTT. It encodes CSVYGQGWTEAFF. The V gene is TRBV29-1, the J gene TRBJ1-1; 8 positions match TRBD1. Germline V gene lookup returns CDR1 SQVTM and CDR2 ANQGSEA. The trim removed 6 bases at V and 5 bases at J, leaving 8 bases unmatched. This CDR3 region has 13 residues.

CDR3 sequence (DNA): TGTGCCTTAAGACAGGGGGCGCGCTCCGGGGAGCTGTTTTTT. Encoded protein: CALRQGARSGELFF. This chain joins TRBV30 and TRBJ2-2; 10 bases match TRBD1. CDR3 length: 14 amino acids. J lost 6 bases, V lost 7 bases, and 8 bases had no gene match. CDR1 and CDR2 (germline): GTSNPN, SVGIG (reference sequence). The variable domain in full, completed from reference TRBV30 and TRBJ2-2, reads SQTIHQWPATLVQPVGSPLSLECTVEGTSNPNLYWYRQAAGRGLQLLFYSVGIGQISSEVPQNLSASRPQDRQFILSSKKLLLSDSGFYLCALRQGARSGELFFGEGSRLTVL.

This chain uses TRBV19 with TRBJ2-1, with D possibly matching TRBD2 (5 bases). In germline, CDR1 is LNHDA, CDR2 SQIVND (reference sequence). Between the trimmed V and J ends, which lost 5 bases and 0 bases, there was a span of 8 bases. There are 14 residues in the CDR3. The CDR3 loop is CASSPGGSYNEQFF. CDR3 DNA: TGTGCCAGTAGTCCCGGAGGCTCCTACAATGAGCAGTTCTTC.

The rearrangement links TRBV4-2 to TRBJ2-7, with 8 bases lining up with TRBD2. With V trimmed by 1 base and J by 4 bases, 3 bases remained unmatched. Germline CDR1 reads LGHNA; CDR2 reads YNFKEQ. The CDR3 has 14 residues. The CDR3 DNA reads TGTGCCAGCAGCCAAGGCCCTAGCGGGTACGAGCAGTACTTC. It encodes CASSQGPSGYEQYF.

The chain has TRBV18 and TRBJ1-4; TRBD1 agrees at 10 bases. Germline V CDR1 and CDR2: KGHSH, LQKENI. Germline trimming cut 3 bases from V and 7 bases from J; bases unmatched to any gene: 8. The CDR3 consists of 16 residues. This CDR3 is CASSPQRQGAGEKLFF. Here the CDR3 DNA reads TGTGCCAGCTCACCGCAACGACAGGGGGCAGGTGAAAAACTGTTTTTT.

V is TRBV29-1 and J is TRBJ1-2; 9 bases match TRBD1. CDR3 length: 13 amino acids. J gave up 6 bases and V 6 bases, and 8 bases lay outside the gene matches. CDR1 SQVTM and CDR2 ANQGSEA come from the germline V gene. The CDR3 nucleotides read TGCAGCGTGGTAAGGACAGGGGCCCATGGCTACACCTTC. It is translated as CSVVRTGAHGYTF.

This sequence joins TRBV24-1 and TRBJ1-2; D remains unclear. The CDR3 runs 15 residues. Looked up from germline, CDR1 is KGHDR and CDR2 is SFDVKD. Trimming took 1 base from V and 4 from J, leaving 12 bases between them. The CDR3 loop reads CATSDFGIGTYGYTF. The CDR3 region has the DNA TGTGCCACCAGTGATTTCGGGATCGGCACCTATGGCTACACCTTC.

The rearrangement joins TRBV11-3 to TRBJ2-2; TRBD2 matches 11 bases. The CDR3 extends over 16 amino acids. Trimming removed 5 bases from V and 2 bases from J; junction bases left unmatched: 4. Germline lookup yields CDR1 SGHNT and CDR2 YENEEA. CDR3 bases: TGTGCCAGCAGCGCCGGGACTAGCGGAAACACCGGGGAGCTGTTTTTT. Translated, it gives CASSAGTSGNTGELFF.

The chain recombines TRBV28 with TRBJ1-2; a possible D gene is TRBD1 (6 bases). The germline V and J ends were trimmed by 1 base and 4 bases, with 16 bases remaining between them. CDR1 and CDR2 (germline): MDHEN, SYDVKM. CDR3 size: 16 residues. The CDR3 nucleotides are TGTGCCAGCAGTTTATCCGCCCACAGGGATCGCTATGGCTACACCTTC. Protein product: CASSLSAHRDRYGYTF.

The chain has TRBV3-1 (or the pseudogene TRBV3-2) and TRBJ1-5; D unclear. Germline lookup yields CDR1 LGHDT and CDR2 YNNKEL (reference sequence). V gave up 1 base and J gave up 1 base, with 11 bases separating them. CDR3 length: 16 amino acids. The DNA of the CDR3 is TGTGCCAGCAGCCAAGGGTTCAGCGCAAGCAATCAGCCCCAGCATTTT. Protein sequence: CASSQGFSASNQPQHF.

The genes are TRBV6-6 and TRBJ1-2; D call uncertain. The CDR3 is 12 residues long. The germline V and J ends were trimmed by 7 bases and 5 bases, with 11 bases remaining between them. The germline V gene encodes CDR1 MNHNY and CDR2 SVGAGI (reference sequence). The CDR3: CASTLTGYGYTF. In nucleotides, the CDR3 is TGTGCCAGCACTCTGACGGGATATGGCTACACCTTC.

CDR3 DNA sequence: TGCAGCGTTGGTCAGGCATATAATTCACCCCTCCACTTT. Its translation is CSVGQAYNSPLHF. The chain couples TRBV29-1 to TRBJ1-6; D call uncertain. The CDR3 runs to 13 residues. CDR1 SQVTM and CDR2 ANQGSEA come from the germline V gene. Trimming removed 4 bases from V and 4 bases from J, with 8 bases in between.